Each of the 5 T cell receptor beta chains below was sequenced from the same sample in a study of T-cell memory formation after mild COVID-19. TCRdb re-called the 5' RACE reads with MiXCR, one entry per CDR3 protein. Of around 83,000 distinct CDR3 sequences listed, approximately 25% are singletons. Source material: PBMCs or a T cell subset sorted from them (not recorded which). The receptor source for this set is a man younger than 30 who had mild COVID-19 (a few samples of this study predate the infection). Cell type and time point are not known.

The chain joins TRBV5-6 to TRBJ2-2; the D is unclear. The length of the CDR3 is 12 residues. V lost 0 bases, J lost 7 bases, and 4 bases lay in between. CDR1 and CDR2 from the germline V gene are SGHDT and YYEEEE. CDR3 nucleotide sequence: TGTGCCAGCAGCTTGGGAAGCGGGGAGCTGTTTTTT. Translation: CASSLGSGELFF.

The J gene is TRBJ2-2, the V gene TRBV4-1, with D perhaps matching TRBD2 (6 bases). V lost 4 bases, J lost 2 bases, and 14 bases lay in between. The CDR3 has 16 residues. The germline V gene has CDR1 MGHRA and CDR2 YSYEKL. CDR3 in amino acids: CASSPLGLRNTGELFF. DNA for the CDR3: TGCGCCAGCAGCCCTCTAGGACTAAGAAACACCGGGGAGCTGTTTTTT.

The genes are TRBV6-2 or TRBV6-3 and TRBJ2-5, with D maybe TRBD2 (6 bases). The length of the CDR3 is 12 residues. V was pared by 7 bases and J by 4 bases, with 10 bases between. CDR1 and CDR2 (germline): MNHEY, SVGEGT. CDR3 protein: CASTSRGETQYF. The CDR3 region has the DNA TGTGCCAGCACCTCGCGGGGAGAGACCCAGTACTTC.

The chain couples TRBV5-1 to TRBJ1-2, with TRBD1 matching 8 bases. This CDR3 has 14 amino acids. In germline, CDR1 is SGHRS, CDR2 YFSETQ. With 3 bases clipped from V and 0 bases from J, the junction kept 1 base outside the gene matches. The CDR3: CASSWTGSNYGYTF. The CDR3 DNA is TGCGCCAGCAGCTGGACAGGGTCTAACTATGGCTACACCTTC.

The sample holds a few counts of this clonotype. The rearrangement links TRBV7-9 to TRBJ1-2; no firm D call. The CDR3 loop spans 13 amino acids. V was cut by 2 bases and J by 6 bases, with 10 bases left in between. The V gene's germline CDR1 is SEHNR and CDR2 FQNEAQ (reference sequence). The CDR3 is CASSLLDLDGYTF. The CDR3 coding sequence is TGTGCCAGCAGCTTACTGGACTTGGATGGCTACACCTTC.